Shown below are 27 T cell receptor beta chains from a single sample sequenced in a study of human T cells and chemical hapten exposure (dated by TCRdb to the early 2020s). Read against the paper, the sample's time point label means: patch test 1, 2 weeks after DPC sensitization. What the treatment or condition label conveys for this sample: therapeutic diphenylcyclopropenone sensitization with weekly scalp DPC. The method behind the library was RACE. TCRdb lists the instrument as NextSeq 500. The public reads were reprocessed in TCRdb via fastp at Q25 and MiXCR, keeping in-frame beta chains. Every entry covers one CDR3 protein and lists the most common genes and DNA from its rows. This sample has 80,000 to 95,000 distinct CDR3 sequences in its table, and approximately 12% of those were observed once. The top ten constitute about 4% of the sample. Material: whole blood, obtained in connection with sensitization to the hapten diphenylcyclopropenone (DPC). The receptors originated from a woman aged 45 to 65 with alopecia areata. Some clones in this sample may be carry-over from other donors' samples.

This clonotype has a count of ten or more. CDR3 in amino acids: CAWSWTGSTTDTQYF. As DNA, the CDR3 is TGTGCCTGGAGTTGGACAGGGTCTACGACAGATACGCAGTATTTT. This rearrangement joins TRBV30 to TRBJ2-3, with 8 bases identical to TRBD1. CDR3 size: 15 residues. Germline-derived CDR1 and CDR2 are GTSNPN and SVGIG (reference sequence). Unmatched junction bases numbered 7, after V lost 2 bases and J lost 3 bases.

This clonotype was seen ten or more times. The V call is TRBV7-2, the J call TRBJ2-3; perhaps TRBD2 as D (5 bases). Germline V gene data show CDR1 as SGHTA and CDR2 as FQGNSA. V lost 1 base, J lost 1 base, and 9 bases lay in between. The CDR3 is 15 amino acids. The chain's CDR3 is CASSLGGLGTDTQYF. CDR3 nucleotide sequence: TGTGCCAGCAGCTTAGGCGGGCTCGGCACAGATACGCAGTATTTT.

The chain couples TRBV9 to TRBJ2-2; 7 bases are shared with TRBD2. The CDR3 totals 18 residues. The trim removed 0 bases at V and 2 bases at J, leaving 10 bases unmatched. The germline CDR1 and CDR2 sequences are SGDLS and YYNGEE. CDR3 nucleotides: TGTGCCAGCAGCGTAGCCCACGGGGGGACCGCTAACACCGGGGAGCTGTTTTTT. Translated, it gives CASSVAHGGTANTGELFF.

This clonotype was recorded at least ten times. The rearrangement joins TRBV18 to TRBJ1-6, with D maybe TRBD1 (5 bases). Germline CDR1 and CDR2: KGHSH and LQKENI. V lost 3 bases, J lost 7 bases, and 13 bases lay in between. This CDR3 contains 15 residues. The CDR3 loop is CASSPDTGSNSPLHF. CDR3 in DNA: TGTGCCAGCTCACCCGACACAGGAAGCAATTCACCCCTCCACTTT.

CDR3 DNA: TGTGCCAGCAGCTTGGACCCACGTTCCTCTGGGGCCAACGTCCTGACTTTC. Its protein product is CASSLDPRSSGANVLTF. The rearrangement joins TRBV5-6 to TRBJ2-6; no reliable D call. V was cut by 0 bases and J by 0 bases, with 10 bases left in between. Germline V gene lookup returns CDR1 SGHDT and CDR2 YYEEEE. The CDR3 is made up of 17 amino acids.

This clonotype was picked up many times. The rearrangement uses TRBV5-6 and TRBJ1-2, with 7 bases lining up with TRBD1. This CDR3 is built from 16 residues. Losses at the gene ends were 4 bases for V and 8 bases for J; bases not matched to a gene: 17. Per germline, CDR1 SGHDT and CDR2 YYEEEE. The CDR3 sequence is CASSPHGTGDSVGYTF. DNA of the CDR3: TGTGCCAGCAGCCCACACGGAACAGGGGATTCGGTCGGCTACACCTTC.

This clonotype was detected only a few times. V and J are TRBV7-3 and TRBJ1-1; D unresolved. V lost 5 bases and J 3 bases, leaving 13 bases between the germline ends. CDR1 is SGHTA and CDR2 is FQGTGA in the germline V gene. The CDR3 is 14 residues long. This chain's CDR3 is CASSPDTVDTEAFF. CDR3 DNA sequence: TGTGCCAGCAGCCCGGATACGGTAGACACTGAAGCTTTCTTT.

This clonotype has only a few counts. The chain carries TRBV29-1 and TRBJ1-1; 8 bases are shared with TRBD1. This CDR3 comprises 12 residues. The junction had 12 bases not matched to a gene; V was cut back by 5 bases and J by 13 bases. Looked up from germline, CDR1 is SQVTM and CDR2 is ANQGSEA. The DNA of the CDR3 is TGCAGCGTTCAGAATCCCGAGACAGGGGTTTTCTTT. Translation: CSVQNPETGVFF.

The sample holds a few counts of this clonotype. This sequence joins TRBV27 and TRBJ1-5, with D possibly being TRBD1 (5 bases). Germline V gene sequence: CDR1 MNHEY, CDR2 SMNVEV (reference sequence). Trimming removed 2 bases at V and 3 bases at J, with 8 bases between. The CDR3 length is 14 residues. The CDR3 bases are TGTGCCAGCAGTTTAGAGGGGCACAATCAGCCCCAGCATTTT. Translating it yields CASSLEGHNQPQHF.

The rearrangement links TRBV20-1 to TRBJ1-2; tentatively, D is TRBD1 (5 bases). Between the trimmed V and J ends, which lost 3 bases and 4 bases, there was a span of 18 bases. This CDR3 has 15 residues. CDR1 DFQATT and CDR2 SNEGSKA come from the germline V gene (reference sequence). The CDR3 protein is CSASPQQALSYGYTF. The CDR3 DNA sequence: TGCAGTGCTAGCCCCCAACAGGCTCTGAGCTATGGCTACACCTTC.

V gene TRBV6-6 combines with J gene TRBJ1-1, with a tentative D call TRBD1 (5 bases). Germline CDR1 and CDR2: MNHNY and SVGAGI (reference sequence). CDR3 length equals 11 residues. Trimming took off 2 bases at V and 8 bases at J, with 6 bases between the two ends. The CDR3: CASSYDREAFF. The DNA for the CDR3 is TGTGCCAGCAGTTACGACAGAGAAGCTTTCTTT.

This clonotype appeared a few times. The rearrangement uses TRBV20-1 and TRBJ1-5; no reliable D call. The CDR3 loop spans 15 amino acids. V lost 6 bases, J lost 9 bases, and 24 bases lay in between. CDR1 is DFQATT, CDR2 SNEGSKA, per germline (reference sequence). Here the CDR3 reads CSAPKKTGGTTPQHF. CDR3 DNA: TGCAGTGCGCCAAAAAAGACCGGTGGCACCACGCCCCAGCATTTT.

This clonotype came up many times. The V call is TRBV10-3, the J call TRBJ2-3; D is ambiguous. Germline V lookup: CDR1 ENHRY, CDR2 SYGVKD. There are 14 residues in the CDR3. V was trimmed by 8 bases and J by 0 bases, leaving 12 bases between them. The CDR3 spells CAIEPELSTDTQYF. The CDR3 nucleotides read TGTGCCATCGAGCCAGAATTAAGCACAGATACGCAGTATTTT.

This clonotype was recorded many times. The chain uses TRBV11-2 and TRBJ2-2, with unresolved D. The germline V and J ends were trimmed by 5 bases and 5 bases, with 6 bases remaining between them. Germline loops: CDR1 SGHAT, CDR2 FQNNGV. The CDR3 is 12 amino acids. The CDR3 protein is CASSRKTGELFF. DNA of the CDR3: TGTGCCAGCAGCCGGAAGACCGGGGAGCTGTTTTTT.

The chain is built from TRBV28 and TRBJ1-5; the match to TRBD1 covers 7 bases. CDR3 length: 13 residues. CDR1 and CDR2 from the germline V gene are MDHEN and SYDVKM. The junction had 6 bases not matched to a gene; V was cut back by 6 bases and J by 7 bases. CDR3 amino acids: CASREQGRQPQHF. Here the CDR3 DNA reads TGTGCCAGCAGGGAACAGGGGAGGCAGCCCCAGCATTTT.

This sequence joins TRBV4-2 and TRBJ1-2, with no clear D. This CDR3 has 13 residues. With 0 bases removed from V and 8 bases from J, the gap between germline ends came to 10 bases. CDR1 and CDR2 from the germline V gene are LGHNA and YNFKEQ. CDR3 DNA sequence: TGTGCCAGCAGCCAAGAAGGGTCGCGAGGCTACACCTTC. Translating gives CASSQEGSRGYTF.

In its sample, this clonotype was seen many times. V gene TRBV5-6 combines with J gene TRBJ1-1; 9 bases match TRBD1. Per the germline V gene, CDR1 is SGHDT and CDR2 is YYEEEE. The trim removed 4 bases at V and 0 bases at J, leaving 4 bases unmatched. The CDR3 loop spans 15 amino acids. The DNA for the CDR3 is TGTGCCAGCAGCACTTGGACAGGGGTGAACACTGAAGCTTTCTTT. Amino acids: CASSTWTGVNTEAFF.

This chain connects TRBV14 to TRBJ2-1, with a weak D call TRBD2 (6 bases). This CDR3 has 15 amino acids. Deletions cut 5 bases from V and 0 bases from J, with 11 bases between. The germline V gene encodes CDR1 SGHDN and CDR2 FVKESK. CDR3 nucleotides: TGTGCCAGCAGCTCGCCGGGACTCTCCTACAATGAGCAGTTCTTC. Its protein is CASSSPGLSYNEQFF.

The chain uses TRBV20-1 and TRBJ1-6; TRBD1 aligns across 7 bases. The CDR3 loop spans 14 amino acids. Germline V gives CDR1 DFQATT, CDR2 SNEGSKA (reference sequence). Losses at the gene ends were 1 base for V and 8 bases for J; bases not matched to a gene: 5. The CDR3 sequence: CSARVEQGYSPLHF. As DNA, the CDR3 is TGCAGTGCTAGAGTCGAACAGGGGTATTCACCCCTCCACTTT.

This clonotype was counted a few times. The gene calls are TRBV3-1 and TRBJ2-3; the D is unclear. V dropped 1 base and J dropped 7 bases, with 12 bases sitting between them. CDR1 LGHDT and CDR2 YNNKEL come from the germline V gene (reference sequence). The CDR3 covers 14 residues. The CDR3 loop reads CASSQGRRGNTQYF. CDR3 coding DNA: TGTGCCAGCAGCCAAGGACGGCGCGGAAATACGCAGTATTTT.

This chain connects TRBV20-1 to TRBJ2-7; D is uncertain. Germline CDR1 reads DFQATT; CDR2 reads SNEGSKA (reference sequence). V dropped 6 bases and J dropped 2 bases, with 11 bases sitting between them. The CDR3 sequence is 12 residues long. The CDR3 region has the DNA TGCAGTGCAAACGGACCAACCTACGAGCAGTACTTC. Its translation: CSANGPTYEQYF.

This clonotype was seen ten or more times. The chain has TRBV12-3 or TRBV12-4 and TRBJ2-7; a weak D match, TRBD1 (6 bases). V was pared by 6 bases and J by 0 bases, with 15 bases between. The CDR3 contains 15 residues. The CDR3 region is CASSRGPANSYEQYF. As DNA, the CDR3 is TGTGCCAGCAGCAGGGGCCCGGCTAACTCCTACGAGCAGTACTTC.

This clonotype was recorded many times. V and J are TRBV7-3 and TRBJ1-1, with D perhaps matching TRBD1 (6 bases). Germline V gene sequence: CDR1 SGHTA, CDR2 FQGTGA. The CDR3 loop spans 14 amino acids. The V end was cut by 0 bases, the J end by 7 bases, with 12 bases between. CDR3 protein: CASSLTVGADEAFF. The CDR3 DNA is TGTGCCAGCAGCTTAACGGTGGGGGCGGATGAAGCTTTCTTT.

The rearrangement uses TRBV7-8 and TRBJ1-5; D gene unclear. This CDR3 is built from 14 residues. Trimming pared 0 bases from V and 6 bases from J, leaving 9 bases between. CDR1 and CDR2 from the germline V gene are SGHVS and FQNEAQ. The CDR3: CASSLAKPGQPQHF. Here the CDR3 DNA reads TGTGCCAGCAGCTTAGCCAAACCGGGTCAGCCCCAGCATTTT.

In its sample, this clonotype was seen a few times. The chain is built from TRBV5-1 and TRBJ1-1; D remains ambiguous. The CDR3 contains 14 residues. Germline values: CDR1 SGHRS, CDR2 YFSETQ. Between the trimmed V and J ends, which lost 2 bases and 2 bases, there was a span of 10 bases. The CDR3 spells CASSFGSANTEAFF. CDR3 nucleotide sequence: TGCGCCAGCAGCTTTGGGTCAGCCAACACTGAAGCTTTCTTT.

Here the CDR3 DNA reads TGTGCCAGCACCGTAGACAGGGCATCCCTAAGTGGGACGCAGTATTTT. Residues: CASTVDRASLSGTQYF. The V call is TRBV7-2, the J call TRBJ2-3; 7 bases line up with TRBD1. Germline-derived CDR1 and CDR2 are SGHTA and FQGNSA. Trimming took 7 bases from V and 9 from J; bases not matched to a gene: 19. CDR3 size: 16 residues.

A few counts support this clonotype. This chain joins TRBV28 and TRBJ2-2; D is ambiguous. The V gene's germline CDR1 is MDHEN and CDR2 SYDVKM. V dropped 6 bases and J dropped 0 bases, with 8 bases sitting between them. This CDR3 contains 14 residues. The CDR3 sequence: CASRGVTNTGELFF. The CDR3 DNA sequence: TGTGCCAGCAGAGGCGTTACGAACACCGGGGAGCTGTTTTTT.